The 3 T cell receptor beta chains below come from one sample, sequenced in a study of blood T cell repertoires in COVID-19 (dated by TCRdb to the early 2020s). Library preparation was by the immunoSEQ multiplex PCR assay. What TCRdb holds here is the immuneACCESS table cut down to in-frame rearrangements. Part of the clones is not present; checked against another copy, under half of the missing clones reflect an unresolved V gene, and the others are unexplained. For this sample the table gives fewer than 350,000 clones, of which more than 75% were detected only once. The ten largest clonotypes hold around 2.1% of the sample. The sequenced sample consisted of peripheral blood. The receptors were gathered from a woman in her twenties or thirties who had recovered from COVID-19.

The genes are TRBV3-1 (or the pseudogene TRBV3-2) and TRBJ1-5, with D possibly matching TRBD1 (6 bases). This CDR3 contains 14 residues. Germline V gene sequence: CDR1 LGHDT, CDR2 YNNKEL (reference sequence). V lost 3 bases and J 7 bases, leaving 13 bases between the germline ends. CDR3 coding DNA: TGTGCCAGCAGCCAGGGGGGGGCCAGGCAGCCCCAGCATTTT. It encodes CASSQGGARQPQHF.

CDR3 coding DNA: TGTGCCAGTAGTAACCCGGGTTGGTCCGGAAACACCATATATTTT. Its translation: CASSNPGWSGNTIYF. The gene calls are TRBV19 and TRBJ1-3; no clear D gene. V lost 4 bases and J 4 bases, leaving 14 bases between the germline ends. Germline V gene data show CDR1 as LNHDA and CDR2 as SQIVND (reference sequence). The CDR3 totals 15 residues. Full variable domain (rest looked up from reference TRBV19 and TRBJ1-3): DGGITQSPKYLFRKEGQNVTLSCEQNLNHDAMYWYRQDPGQGLRLIYYSQIVNDFQKGDIAEGYSVSREKKESFPLTVTSAQKNPTAFYLCASSNPGWSGNTIYFGEGSWLTVV.

About this clone: The same CDR3 also results from other DNA sequences found in this sample. V usage is TRBV7-9 and J usage is TRBJ2-7; D might be TRBD1 (5 bases). The length of the CDR3 is 13 residues. V was shortened by 3 bases and J by 2 bases, with 8 bases between the two germline ends. CDR1 is SEHNR, CDR2 FQNEAQ, per germline (reference sequence). The CDR3 DNA reads as TGTGCCAGCAGCTTTCAAGGGGCCTACGAGCAGTACTTC. Protein: CASSFQGAYEQYF.